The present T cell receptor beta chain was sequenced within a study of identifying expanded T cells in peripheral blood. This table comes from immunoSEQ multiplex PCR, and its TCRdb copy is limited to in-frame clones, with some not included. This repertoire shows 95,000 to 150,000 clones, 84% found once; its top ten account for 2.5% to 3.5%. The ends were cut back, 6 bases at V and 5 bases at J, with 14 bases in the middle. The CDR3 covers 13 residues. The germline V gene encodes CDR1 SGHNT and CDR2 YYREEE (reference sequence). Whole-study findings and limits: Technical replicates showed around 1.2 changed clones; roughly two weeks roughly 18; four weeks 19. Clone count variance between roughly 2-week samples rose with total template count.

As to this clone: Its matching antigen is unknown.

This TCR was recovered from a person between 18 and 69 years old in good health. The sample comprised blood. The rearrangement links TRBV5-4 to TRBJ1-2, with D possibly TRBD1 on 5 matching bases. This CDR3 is CASNNLGDYGYTF. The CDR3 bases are TGTGCCAGCAACAACCTGGGGGATTATGGCTACACCTTC. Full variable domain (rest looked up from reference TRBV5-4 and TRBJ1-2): ETGVTQSPTHLIKTRGQQVTLRCSSQSGHNTVSWYQQALGQGPQFIFQYYREEENGRGNFPPRFSGLQFPNYSSELNVNALELDDSALYLCASNNLGDYGYTFGSGTRLTVV.